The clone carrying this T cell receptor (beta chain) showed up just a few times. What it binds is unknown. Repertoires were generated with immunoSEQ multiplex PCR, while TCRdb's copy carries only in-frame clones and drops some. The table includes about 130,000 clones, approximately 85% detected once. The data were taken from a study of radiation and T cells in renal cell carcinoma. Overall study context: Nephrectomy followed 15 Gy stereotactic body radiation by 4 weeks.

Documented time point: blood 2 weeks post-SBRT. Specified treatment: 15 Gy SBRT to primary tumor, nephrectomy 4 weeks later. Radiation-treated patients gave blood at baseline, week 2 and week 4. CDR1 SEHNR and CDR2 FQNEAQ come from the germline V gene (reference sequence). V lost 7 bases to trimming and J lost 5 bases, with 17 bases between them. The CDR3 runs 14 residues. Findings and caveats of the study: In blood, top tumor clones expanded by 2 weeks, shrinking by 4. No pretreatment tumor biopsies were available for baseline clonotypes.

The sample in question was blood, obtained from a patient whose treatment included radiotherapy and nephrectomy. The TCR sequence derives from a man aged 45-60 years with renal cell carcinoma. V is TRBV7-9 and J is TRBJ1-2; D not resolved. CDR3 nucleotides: TGTGCCAGCAACCCATCAGGTCGGGAGTATGGCTACACCTTC. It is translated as CASNPSGREYGYTF.